This T cell receptor (beta chain) is drawn from a study of early T cells in non-severe SARS-CoV-2 infection. This clonotype was detected many times. The CDR3 is 14 residues long. The V end was cut by 5 bases, the J end by 6 bases, with 13 bases between. Looked up from germline, CDR1 is MNHEY and CDR2 is SVGAGI. Individually, cDNA molecules had unique molecular identifiers attached to them. Using its own MiXCR run on the 5' RACE reads, TCRdb lists one record per CDR3 protein. The sample includes approximately 41,000 distinct CDR3 sequences, roughly 5% of them seen just once. The sequencing sample was made of whole blood. The chain combines TRBV6-5 with TRBJ1-4; possibly TRBD1 for D (5 bases). This sequence was found in an adult who was a healthcare worker with PCR-confirmed SARS-CoV-2 infection or an uninfected control (not recorded which). The CDR3 DNA sequence: TGTGCCAGCAGTCGCCGGGGCTGGGATGAAAAACTGTTTTTT. Encoded protein: CASSRRGWDEKLFF.